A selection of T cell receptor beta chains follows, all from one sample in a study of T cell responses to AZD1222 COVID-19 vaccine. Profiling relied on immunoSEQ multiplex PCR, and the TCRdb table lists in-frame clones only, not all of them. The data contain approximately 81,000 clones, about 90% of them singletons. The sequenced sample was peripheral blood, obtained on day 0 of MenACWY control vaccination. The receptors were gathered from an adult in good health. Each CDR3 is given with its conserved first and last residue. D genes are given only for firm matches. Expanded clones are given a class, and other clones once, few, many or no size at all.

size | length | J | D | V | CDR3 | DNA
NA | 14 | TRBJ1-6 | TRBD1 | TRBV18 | CASSQDRVNSPLHF | TGTGCCAGCTCACAGGACAGGGTTAATTCACCCCTCCACTTT
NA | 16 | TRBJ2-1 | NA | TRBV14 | CASSQGAGRADNEQFF | TGTGCCAGCAGCCAAGGAGCTGGAAGGGCGGACAATGAGCAGTTCTTC
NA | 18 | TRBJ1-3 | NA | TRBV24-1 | CATSDSSGGDAPRNTIYF | TGTGCCACCAGTGATTCATCTGGGGGGGACGCGCCACGAAACACCATATATTTT
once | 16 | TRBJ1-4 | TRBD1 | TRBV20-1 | CSASGGTGGTNEKLFF | TGCAGTGCTAGTGGGGGGACAGGGGGAACTAATGAAAAACTGTTTTTT
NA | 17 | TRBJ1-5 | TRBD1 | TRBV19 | CASSARTGGLSNQPQHF | TGTGCCAGTAGTGCGAGGACAGGGGGGTTGAGCAATCAGCCCCAGCATTTT
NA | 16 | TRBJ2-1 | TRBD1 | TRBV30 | CAWSGARDRQSYEQFF | TGTGCCTGGAGTGGGGCCCGGGACAGACAAAGCTATGAGCAGTTCTTC
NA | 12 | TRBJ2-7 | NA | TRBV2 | CASSTDLYEQYF | TGTGCCAGCAGCACGGACCTCTACGAGCAGTACTTC
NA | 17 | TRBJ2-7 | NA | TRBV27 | CASSFTSGSGRSYEQYF | TGTGCCAGCAGTTTTACTTCGGGAAGCGGCCGCTCCTACGAGCAGTACTTC
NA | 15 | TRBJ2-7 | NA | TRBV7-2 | CASSANVGGAYEQYF | TGTGCCAGCAGCGCTAATGTGGGAGGCGCCTACGAGCAGTACTTC
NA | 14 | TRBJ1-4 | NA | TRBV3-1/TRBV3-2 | CASSRGANNEKLFF | TGTGCCAGCAGCAGGGGAGCTAATAATGAAAAACTGTTTTTT
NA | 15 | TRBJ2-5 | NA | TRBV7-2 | CASSSGGLGKETQYF | TGTGCCAGCAGCTCAGGGGGACTCGGAAAAGAGACCCAGTACTTC
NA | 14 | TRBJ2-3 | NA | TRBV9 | CASSVEAGTDTQYF | TGTGCCAGCAGCGTAGAAGCAGGCACAGATACGCAGTATTTT
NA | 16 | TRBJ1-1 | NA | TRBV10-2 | CASRRGIWNMNTEAFF | TGCGCCAGCAGGCGGGGGATTTGGAACATGAACACTGAAGCTTTCTTT
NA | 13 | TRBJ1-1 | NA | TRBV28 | CASSSGWNTEAFF | TGTGCCAGCAGTTCAGGGTGGAACACTGAAGCTTTCTTT
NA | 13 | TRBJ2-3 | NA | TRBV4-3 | CASSQESTDTQYF | TGCGCCAGCAGCCAAGAGTCTACGGATACGCAGTATTTT
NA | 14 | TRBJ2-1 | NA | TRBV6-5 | CASSYQAPGNEQFF | TGTGCCAGCAGTTACCAGGCCCCCGGCAATGAGCAGTTCTTC
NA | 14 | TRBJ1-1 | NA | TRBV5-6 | CASSLLRKNTEAFF | TGTGCCAGCAGCCTACTACGGAAGAACACTGAAGCTTTCTTT